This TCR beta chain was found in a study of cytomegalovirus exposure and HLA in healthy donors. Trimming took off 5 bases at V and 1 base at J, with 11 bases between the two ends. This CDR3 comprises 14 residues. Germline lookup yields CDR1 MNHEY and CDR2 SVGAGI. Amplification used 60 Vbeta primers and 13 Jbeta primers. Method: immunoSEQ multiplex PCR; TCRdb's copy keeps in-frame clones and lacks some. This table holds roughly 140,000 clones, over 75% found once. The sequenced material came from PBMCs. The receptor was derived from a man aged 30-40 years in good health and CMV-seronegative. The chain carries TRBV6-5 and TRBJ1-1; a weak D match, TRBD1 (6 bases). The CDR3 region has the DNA TGTGCCAGCAGTACCGGGACACAGAACACTGAAGCTTTCTTT. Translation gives CASSTGTQNTEAFF.